The present entry profiles one T cell receptor beta chain with its context. TCRdb re-called the RT-PCR reads through MiXCR, storing one row per CDR3 protein. This repertoire shows 550,000 to 750,000 distinct CDR3 sequences, 13% to 15% found once; its top ten account for 3.6%. Germline values: CDR1 LGHDT, CDR2 YNNKEL (reference sequence). J was trimmed by 1 base and V by 6 bases; bases with no gene match: 7. This CDR3 spans 15 amino acids. The sequence derives from a female donor in good health, serving as a healthy control. V usage is TRBV3-1 and J usage is TRBJ2-7; 9 nucleotides line up with TRBD2. The sample comprised memory CD4+ T cells from blood. CDR3 bases: TGTGCCAGCAGTCGACGACTAGCGGTTTCCTACGAGCAGTACTTC. Its translation is CASSRRLAVSYEQYF.